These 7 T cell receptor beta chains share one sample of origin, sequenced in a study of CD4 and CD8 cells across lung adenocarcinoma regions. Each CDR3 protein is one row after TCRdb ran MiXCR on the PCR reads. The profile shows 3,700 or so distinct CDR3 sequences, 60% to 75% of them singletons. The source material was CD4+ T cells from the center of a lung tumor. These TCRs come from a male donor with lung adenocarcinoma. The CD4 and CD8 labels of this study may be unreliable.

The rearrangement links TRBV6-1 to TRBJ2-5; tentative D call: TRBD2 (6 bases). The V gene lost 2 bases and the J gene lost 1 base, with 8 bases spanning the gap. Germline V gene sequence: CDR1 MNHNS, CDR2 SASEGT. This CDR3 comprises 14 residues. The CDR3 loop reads CASSETGGQETQYF. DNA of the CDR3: TGTGCCAGCAGTGAAACCGGGGGCCAAGAGACCCAGTACTTC.

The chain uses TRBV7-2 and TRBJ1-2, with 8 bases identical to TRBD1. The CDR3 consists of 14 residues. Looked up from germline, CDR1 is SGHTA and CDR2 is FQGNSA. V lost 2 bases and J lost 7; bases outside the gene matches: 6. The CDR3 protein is CASSLNRGEGGYTF. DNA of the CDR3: TGTGCCAGCAGCTTAAACAGGGGGGAAGGTGGCTACACCTTC.

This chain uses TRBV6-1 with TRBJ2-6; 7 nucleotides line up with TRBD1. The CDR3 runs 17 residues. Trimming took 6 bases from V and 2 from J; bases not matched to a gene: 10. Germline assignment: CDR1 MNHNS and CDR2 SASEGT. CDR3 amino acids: CASSFTGAQAGANVLTF. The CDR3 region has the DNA TGTGCCAGCAGCTTCACAGGGGCCCAAGCTGGGGCCAACGTCCTGACTTTC.

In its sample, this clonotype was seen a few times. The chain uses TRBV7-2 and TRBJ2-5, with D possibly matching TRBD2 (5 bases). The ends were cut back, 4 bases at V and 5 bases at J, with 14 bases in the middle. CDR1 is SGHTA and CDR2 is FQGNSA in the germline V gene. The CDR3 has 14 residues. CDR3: CASSYRTRRETQYF. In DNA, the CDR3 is TGTGCCAGCAGCTATAGAACCAGGAGGGAGACCCAGTACTTC.

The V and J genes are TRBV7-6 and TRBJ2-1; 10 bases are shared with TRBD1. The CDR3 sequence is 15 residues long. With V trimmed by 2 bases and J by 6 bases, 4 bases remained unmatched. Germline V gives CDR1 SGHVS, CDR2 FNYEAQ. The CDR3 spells CASSLRDRGVNEQFF. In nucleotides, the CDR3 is TGTGCCAGCAGCTTACGGGACAGGGGAGTCAATGAGCAGTTCTTC.

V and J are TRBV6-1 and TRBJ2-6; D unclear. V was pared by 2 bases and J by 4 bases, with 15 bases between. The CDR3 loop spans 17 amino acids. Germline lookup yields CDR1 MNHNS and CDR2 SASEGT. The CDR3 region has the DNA TGTGCCAGCAGTGAATTGGGCCCACCCTCCGGGGCCAACGTCCTGACTTTC. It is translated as CASSELGPPSGANVLTF.

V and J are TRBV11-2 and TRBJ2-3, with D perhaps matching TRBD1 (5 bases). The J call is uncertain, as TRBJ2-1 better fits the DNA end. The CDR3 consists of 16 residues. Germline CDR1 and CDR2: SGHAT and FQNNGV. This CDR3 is CASSPRRQGWANEQFF. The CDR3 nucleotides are TGTGCCAGCAGCCCCCGTCGCCAGGGTTGGGCGAATGAGCAGTTCTTC.